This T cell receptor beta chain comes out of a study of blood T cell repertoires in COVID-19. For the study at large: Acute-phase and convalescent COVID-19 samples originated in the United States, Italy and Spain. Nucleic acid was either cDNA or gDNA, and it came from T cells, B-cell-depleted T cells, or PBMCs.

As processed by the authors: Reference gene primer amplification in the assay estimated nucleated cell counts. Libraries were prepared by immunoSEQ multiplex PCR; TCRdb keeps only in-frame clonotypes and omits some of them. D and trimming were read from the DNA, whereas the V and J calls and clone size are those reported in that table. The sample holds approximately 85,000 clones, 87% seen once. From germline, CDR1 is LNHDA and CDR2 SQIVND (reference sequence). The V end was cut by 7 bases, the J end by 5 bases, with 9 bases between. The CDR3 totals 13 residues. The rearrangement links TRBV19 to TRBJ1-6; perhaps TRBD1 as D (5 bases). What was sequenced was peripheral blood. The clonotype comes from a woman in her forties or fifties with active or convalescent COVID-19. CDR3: CASTGDDNSPLHF. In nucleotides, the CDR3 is TGTGCCAGTACGGGGGATGATAATTCACCCCTCCACTTT. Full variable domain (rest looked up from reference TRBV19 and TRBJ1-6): DGGITQSPKYLFRKEGQNVTLSCEQNLNHDAMYWYRQDPGQGLRLIYYSQIVNDFQKGDIAEGYSVSREKKESFPLTVTSAQKNPTAFYLCASTGDDNSPLHFGNGTRLTVT.